This TCR beta chain is from a study of blood T cell repertoires in COVID-19. Turning to the study itself: PBMCs, B-cell-depleted T cells, or T cells provided the cDNA or gDNA that made up the material.

Trimming removed 2 bases from V and 0 bases from J, with 14 bases in between. The CDR3 covers 17 residues. Looked up from germline, CDR1 is LGHNA and CDR2 is YNFKEQ. Repertoires were generated with immunoSEQ multiplex PCR, while TCRdb's copy carries only in-frame clones and drops some. The sample holds 95,000 to 150,000 clones, 70% to 85% seen once. This clone was found once. Input material: peripheral blood. The clonotype comes from a woman in her seventies with acute or convalescent COVID-19. This rearrangement joins TRBV4-2 to TRBJ1-5; possibly TRBD1 for D (5 bases). CDR3 loop: CASSQLGAGNSNQPQHF. Written as DNA, the CDR3 is TGTGCCAGCAGCCAACTTGGGGCAGGGAATAGCAATCAGCCCCAGCATTTT.